This is a list of T cell receptor beta chains from one sample in a study of T cells in Graves' hyperthyroidism and ophthalmopathy. Each CDR3 protein is one row after TCRdb ran MiXCR on the multiplex PCR reads. This sample yields around 290,000 distinct CDR3 sequences, of which 10% to 15% are seen a single time; roughly 8.5% belongs to the top ten. The sample comprised blood. The receptors were sampled from a young woman with Graves' hyperthyroidism that later progressed to Graves' ophthalmopathy. CDR3s include the opening cysteine and the closing phenylalanine or tryptophan. Each record gives: clone size, V gene, D gene, J gene, CDR3 protein, CDR3 DNA. D genes are given only for firm matches. Expanded clones are given a class, and other clones once, few, many or no size at all.

abundance: many; v_gene: TRBV27; d_gene: NA; j_gene: TRBJ2-3; CDR3aa: CASSLSISGVTRSTDTQYF; CDR3nt: TGTGCCAGCAGTTTATCGATAAGCGGAGTCACCCGCAGTACAGATACGCAGTATTTT
abundance: NA; v_gene: TRBV4-3; d_gene: NA; j_gene: TRBJ1-4; CDR3aa: CASSQDPLYGGSKLFF; CDR3nt: TGCGCCAGCAGCCAAGATCCCTTATACGGGGGCTCGAAACTGTTTTTT
abundance: many; v_gene: TRBV28; d_gene: NA; j_gene: TRBJ2-1; CDR3aa: CASSGTNTIEQFF; CDR3nt: TGTGCCAGCAGTGGCACGAACACAATTGAGCAGTTCTTC
abundance: many; v_gene: TRBV19; d_gene: NA; j_gene: TRBJ1-1; CDR3aa: CASSSPAAYVPPTEAFF; CDR3nt: TGTGCCAGTAGTTCCCCAGCGGCGTATGTCCCCCCCACTGAAGCTTTCTTT
abundance: NA; v_gene: TRBV4-1; d_gene: NA; j_gene: TRBJ2-3; CDR3aa: CASSQWTDTQYF; CDR3nt: TGCGCCAGCAGCCAATGGACGGATACGCAGTATTTT
abundance: many; v_gene: TRBV2; d_gene: NA; j_gene: TRBJ2-5; CDR3aa: CASSEGLSGGGETQYF; CDR3nt: TGTGCCAGCAGTGAGGGGTTATCGGGCGGCGGGGAGACCCAGTACTTC
abundance: NA; v_gene: TRBV24-1; d_gene: TRBD2; j_gene: TRBJ2-2; CDR3aa: CTTSRLADGELFF; CDR3nt: TGTACCACCAGTAGGCTAGCGGACGGGGAGCTGTTTTTT
abundance: many; v_gene: TRBV28; d_gene: TRBD2; j_gene: TRBJ2-7; CDR3aa: CASRRTSGRSRGSYEQYF; CDR3nt: TGTGCCAGCAGGAGGACTAGCGGGAGATCCAGGGGATCCTACGAGCAGTACTTC
abundance: many; v_gene: TRBV2; d_gene: TRBD1; j_gene: TRBJ1-3; CDR3aa: CASGGQRNTIYF; CDR3nt: TGTGCCAGCGGGGGACAGCGAAACACCATATATTTT
abundance: once; v_gene: TRBV18; d_gene: TRBD2; j_gene: TRBJ2-1; CDR3aa: CASSPSGLAGKETQFF; CDR3nt: TGTGCCAGCTCACCATCGGGACTAGCGGGGAAAGAGACCCAGTTCTTC
abundance: many; v_gene: TRBV30; d_gene: TRBD1; j_gene: TRBJ2-5; CDR3aa: CACRQGGETQYF; CDR3nt: TGTGCCTGCCGACAGGGGGGAGAGACCCAGTACTTC
abundance: many; v_gene: TRBV20-1; d_gene: TRBD2; j_gene: TRBJ2-7; CDR3aa: CSARGLAGVYEQYF; CDR3nt: TGCAGTGCTAGAGGGCTAGCGGGAGTCTACGAGCAGTACTTC
abundance: many; v_gene: TRBV28; d_gene: TRBD1; j_gene: TRBJ2-3; CDR3aa: CASSTRDRGITDTQYF; CDR3nt: TGTGCCAGCAGTACCCGGGACAGGGGGATCACAGATACGCAGTATTTT
abundance: many; v_gene: TRBV28; d_gene: NA; j_gene: TRBJ2-7; CDR3aa: CASSTSGKGTYEQYF; CDR3nt: TGTGCCAGCAGCACCTCGGGGAAGGGGACCTACGAGCAGTACTTC
abundance: many; v_gene: TRBV4-1; d_gene: NA; j_gene: TRBJ2-3; CDR3aa: CASSQHSREDTDTQYF; CDR3nt: TGCGCCAGCAGCCAACATTCGCGGGAAGACACAGATACGCAGTATTTT
abundance: few; v_gene: TRBV28; d_gene: NA; j_gene: TRBJ1-3; CDR3aa: CASRGTPQLNTIYF; CDR3nt: TGTGCCAGCAGAGGGACCCCCCAGTTGAACACCATATATTTT